A selection of T cell receptor beta chains follows, all from one sample in a study of shared clonotypes between healthy human individuals. Clones were sequenced by immunoSEQ multiplex PCR, and TCRdb holds only the in-frame ones, with some missing. The repertoire has 2,500,000 or so clones, approximately 92% of them found once; the top ten carry 0.14%. The specimen sequenced was naive CD4+ T cells sorted from blood. These receptors were taken from a man younger than 35 in good health. Each CDR3 is given with its conserved first and last residue. D genes are given only for firm matches. A clone size is listed for some rows: how often the clone was seen (once, few, many), or a class if it is expanded.

abundance: few; j_gene: TRBJ1-4; v_gene: TRBV9; d_gene: NA; CDR3nt: TGTGCCAGCAGCGTATCGGGAACAACTAATGAAAAACTGTTTTTT; CDR3aa: CASSVSGTTNEKLFF
abundance: NA; j_gene: TRBJ1-1; v_gene: TRBV25-1; d_gene: NA; CDR3nt: TGTGCCAGCAGTGAAAACATGAACACTGAAGCTTTCTTT; CDR3aa: CASSENMNTEAFF
abundance: NA; j_gene: TRBJ2-1; v_gene: TRBV7-3; d_gene: TRBD2; CDR3nt: TGTGCCAGCAGCAGTAGCGGGGGTTCCTACAATGAGCAGTTCTTC; CDR3aa: CASSSSGGSYNEQFF
abundance: NA; j_gene: TRBJ1-2; v_gene: TRBV29-1; d_gene: NA; CDR3nt: TGCAGCGCTCAGCAGCTCTCCTCTAACTATGGCTACACCTTC; CDR3aa: CSAQQLSSNYGYTF
abundance: NA; j_gene: TRBJ1-3; v_gene: TRBV4-3; d_gene: TRBD1; CDR3nt: TGCGCCAGCAGCAAAGAGGGACAGGCCGGCGGAAACACCATATATTTT; CDR3aa: CASSKEGQAGGNTIYF
abundance: NA; j_gene: TRBJ2-1; v_gene: TRBV2; d_gene: TRBD2; CDR3nt: TGTGCCAGCAGGGGACTAGCGGGGGGGTACAATGAGCAGTTCTTC; CDR3aa: CASRGLAGGYNEQFF
abundance: once; j_gene: TRBJ1-3; v_gene: TRBV5-1; d_gene: NA; CDR3nt: TGCGCCAGCAGCTTGGCGGCCACCGACTCTGGAAACACCATATATTTT; CDR3aa: CASSLAATDSGNTIYF
abundance: NA; j_gene: TRBJ1-3; v_gene: TRBV5-6; d_gene: NA; CDR3nt: TGTGCCAGCAGCGACACTGAGTTCAGCTCTGGAAACACCATATATTTT; CDR3aa: CASSDTEFSSGNTIYF
abundance: NA; j_gene: TRBJ2-3; v_gene: TRBV28; d_gene: NA; CDR3nt: TGTGCCAGCAGCGGGGGGCGAGATACGCAGTATTTT; CDR3aa: CASSGGRDTQYF
abundance: NA; j_gene: TRBJ1-2; v_gene: TRBV5-6; d_gene: NA; CDR3nt: TGTGCCAGCAGCAGAACGGGTATAGAAGGGTATGGCTACACCTTC; CDR3aa: CASSRTGIEGYGYTF
abundance: NA; j_gene: TRBJ1-1; v_gene: TRBV6-1; d_gene: NA; CDR3nt: TGTGCCAGCAGTGTCAGGGCTGAAGCTTTCTTT; CDR3aa: CASSVRAEAFF
abundance: NA; j_gene: TRBJ1-2; v_gene: TRBV6-5; d_gene: NA; CDR3nt: TGTGCCAGCAGTTTAGAAGCTAACTATGGCTACACCTTC; CDR3aa: CASSLEANYGYTF
abundance: NA; j_gene: TRBJ1-5; v_gene: TRBV4-1; d_gene: NA; CDR3nt: TGCGCCAGCAGCCCCGCAGAGAATCAGCCCCAGCATTTT; CDR3aa: CASSPAENQPQHF
abundance: NA; j_gene: TRBJ1-1; v_gene: TRBV6-5; d_gene: NA; CDR3nt: TGTGCCAGCACCCAGGGGTTCGACACTGAAGCTTTCTTT; CDR3aa: CASTQGFDTEAFF
abundance: NA; j_gene: TRBJ2-1; v_gene: TRBV7-6; d_gene: TRBD2; CDR3nt: TGTGCCAGCAGCCGACTAGCGGGGACCTCCTACAATGAGCAGTTCTTC; CDR3aa: CASSRLAGTSYNEQFF
abundance: NA; j_gene: TRBJ2-1; v_gene: TRBV29-1; d_gene: NA; CDR3nt: TGCAGCACAGGGGGGGTGGATGAGCAGTTCTTC; CDR3aa: CSTGGVDEQFF
abundance: NA; j_gene: TRBJ1-1; v_gene: TRBV6-1; d_gene: NA; CDR3nt: TGTGCCAGCAGTGCCCACTCCGGGGGCGGCACTGAAGCTTTCTTT; CDR3aa: CASSAHSGGGTEAFF
abundance: few; j_gene: TRBJ1-5; v_gene: TRBV27; d_gene: NA; CDR3nt: TGTGCCAGCAGTAAAGACGTTCAGATGAATCAGCCCCAGCATTTT; CDR3aa: CASSKDVQMNQPQHF
abundance: NA; j_gene: TRBJ2-1; v_gene: TRBV9; d_gene: NA; CDR3nt: TGTGCCAGCAGCGTAGGAGGGGGGAACTACAATGAGCAGTTCTTC; CDR3aa: CASSVGGGNYNEQFF
abundance: NA; j_gene: TRBJ2-4; v_gene: TRBV29-1; d_gene: TRBD1; CDR3nt: TGCAGCGTTGTCCGACAGGGTGGTCAGTACTTC; CDR3aa: CSVVRQGGQYF
abundance: once; j_gene: TRBJ1-4; v_gene: TRBV19; d_gene: NA; CDR3nt: TGTGCCAGTAGTAAAGGAAACAGGGTGGCTAATGAAAAACTGTTTTTT; CDR3aa: CASSKGNRVANEKLFF
abundance: once; j_gene: TRBJ2-1; v_gene: TRBV2; d_gene: TRBD2; CDR3nt: TGTGCCAGCAGTAAAGAGACTAGCGGCCATTCGACAAATGAGCAGTTCTTC; CDR3aa: CASSKETSGHSTNEQFF
abundance: NA; j_gene: TRBJ1-2; v_gene: TRBV15; d_gene: NA; CDR3nt: TGTGCCACCAGCAGAGTATTCGGCTATGGCTACACCTTC; CDR3aa: CATSRVFGYGYTF
abundance: NA; j_gene: TRBJ1-1; v_gene: TRBV18; d_gene: TRBD1; CDR3nt: TGTGCCAGCTCACCACCGGACAGGGGAACTGAAGCTTTCTTT; CDR3aa: CASSPPDRGTEAFF
abundance: NA; j_gene: TRBJ2-5; v_gene: TRBV9; d_gene: NA; CDR3nt: TGTGCCAGCAGCTCCGGGACGCAACAAGAGACCCAGTACTTC; CDR3aa: CASSSGTQQETQYF
abundance: NA; j_gene: TRBJ1-3; v_gene: TRBV5-1; d_gene: NA; CDR3nt: TGCGCCAGCAGCTTGGCGGCCTCTGGAAACACCATATATTTT; CDR3aa: CASSLAASGNTIYF
abundance: NA; j_gene: TRBJ2-5; v_gene: TRBV5-4; d_gene: TRBD1; CDR3nt: TGTGCCAGCAGCTTGACAGGGGTAGGGGAGACCCAGTACTTC; CDR3aa: CASSLTGVGETQYF
abundance: NA; j_gene: TRBJ2-5; v_gene: TRBV5-1; d_gene: NA; CDR3nt: TGCGCCAGCACCTCGGGATTTTCCAAAGAGACCCAGTACTTC; CDR3aa: CASTSGFSKETQYF
abundance: NA; j_gene: TRBJ2-5; v_gene: TRBV11-2; d_gene: TRBD2; CDR3nt: TGTGCCAGCAGCTTATGGGGGGGAGAGACCCAGTACTTC; CDR3aa: CASSLWGGETQYF
abundance: NA; j_gene: TRBJ2-3; v_gene: TRBV28; d_gene: NA; CDR3nt: TGTGCCAGCAGCTACCAGCGTAACACAGATACGCAGTATTTT; CDR3aa: CASSYQRNTDTQYF
abundance: NA; j_gene: TRBJ1-3; v_gene: TRBV9; d_gene: NA; CDR3nt: TGTGCCAGCAGCGTCTACAACTCTGGAAACACCATATATTTT; CDR3aa: CASSVYNSGNTIYF
abundance: NA; j_gene: TRBJ2-5; v_gene: TRBV6-6; d_gene: TRBD2; CDR3nt: TGTGCCAGCAGTAGACTAGCGGGAGAGACCCAGTACTTC; CDR3aa: CASSRLAGETQYF
abundance: NA; j_gene: TRBJ1-1; v_gene: TRBV7-9; d_gene: TRBD1; CDR3nt: TGTGCCAGCAGCCAGGGGGTTCAGGGGAAGAACACTGAAGCTTTCTTT; CDR3aa: CASSQGVQGKNTEAFF
abundance: NA; j_gene: TRBJ1-1; v_gene: TRBV19; d_gene: NA; CDR3nt: TGTGCCAGTAGAGACCCGGGCACCGCGGAAGCTTTCTTT; CDR3aa: CASRDPGTAEAFF